This entry lists 16 T cell receptor beta chains sequenced from one sample in a study of early T cells in non-severe SARS-CoV-2 infection. Each CDR3 protein gets one entry after TCRdb re-called the 5' RACE reads with MiXCR. Here the sample spans some 87,000 distinct CDR3 sequences, more than 10% being singletons. Sequencing input: whole blood. The receptors stem from an adult who was a healthcare worker with PCR-confirmed SARS-CoV-2 infection or an uninfected control (not recorded which).

This chain joins TRBV7-2 and TRBJ1-2; weak D call: TRBD1 (5 bases). The CDR3 sequence is 15 residues long. The germline gives CDR1 SGHTA, CDR2 FQGNSA. V was cut by 5 bases and J by 4 bases, with 17 bases left in between. CDR3 region: CASSPPEGLSYGYTF. The CDR3, as DNA: TGTGCCAGCAGCCCACCCGAGGGACTCAGCTATGGCTACACCTTC. The full variable domain, completed using reference TRBV7-2 and TRBJ1-2, is GAGVSQSPSNKVTEKGKDVELRCDPISGHTALYWYRQSLGQGLEFLIYFQGNSAPDKSGLPSDRFSAERTGGSVSTLTIQRTQQEDSAVYLCASSPPEGLSYGYTFGSGTRLTVV.

The rearrangement joins TRBV29-1 to TRBJ2-2; either TRBD1 or TRBD2 may supply D (5 bases each). Germline values: CDR1 SQVTM, CDR2 ANQGSEA. Trimming removed 5 bases at V and 2 bases at J, with 15 bases between. The CDR3 totals 15 residues. The CDR3 here is CSVMVPGANTGELFF. CDR3 in DNA: TGCAGCGTTATGGTCCCCGGGGCAAACACCGGGGAGCTGTTTTTT.

Only a few counts were recorded for this clonotype. The chain recombines TRBV4-3 with TRBJ1-2, with 7 bases identical to TRBD1. Unmatched junction bases numbered 10, after V lost 0 bases and J lost 3 bases. The CDR3 sequence is 17 residues long. Germline assignment: CDR1 LGHNA and CDR2 YSLEER. The CDR3 coding sequence is TGCGCCAGCAGCCAAGAGGGACAGAAATTTGGGTACTATGGCTACACCTTC. Translating gives CASSQEGQKFGYYGYTF.

The CDR3 region is CASALGGGYEQYF. In DNA, the CDR3 is TGTGCTAGTGCCCTAGGCGGGGGCTACGAGCAGTACTTC. The chain couples TRBV12-5 to TRBJ2-7; 7 bases fit TRBD2. The germline V gene encodes CDR1 LGHNT and CDR2 FRNRAP. CDR3 size: 13 residues. Losses at the gene ends were 7 bases for V and 3 bases for J; bases not matched to a gene: 6.

Only a few counts were recorded for this clonotype. This sequence joins TRBV7-8 and TRBJ2-7; D tentatively fits TRBD1 or TRBD2 (6 bases each). The germline V gene has CDR1 SGHVS and CDR2 FQNEAQ. CDR3 length: 15 amino acids. V was cut by 1 base and J by 7 bases, with 17 bases left in between. The CDR3 sequence is CASSLDPGAHREQYF. The CDR3 DNA is TGTGCCAGCAGCTTAGACCCGGGGGCACATCGGGAGCAGTACTTC.

This clonotype was seen at least ten times. The chain combines TRBV6-1 with TRBJ2-5; the match to TRBD2 covers 13 bases. V gave up 4 bases and J gave up 8 bases; unmatched junction bases: 13. Germline assignment: CDR1 MNHNS and CDR2 SASEGT. The CDR3 spans 17 residues. The CDR3 DNA is TGTGCCAGCAGTGGACCCTGGACTAGCGGGGGTCCCGGAACCCAGTACTTC. Amino acids: CASSGPWTSGGPGTQYF.

V gene TRBV6-1 combines with J gene TRBJ1-5; weak D call: TRBD1 (5 bases). V shed 0 bases and J shed 9 bases, with 9 bases lying between them. The CDR3 loop spans 13 amino acids. Germline lookup yields CDR1 MNHNS and CDR2 SASEGT. CDR3 sequence: CASSEAQEWPQHF. The CDR3 DNA reads TGTGCCAGCAGTGAAGCACAGGAATGGCCCCAGCATTTT.

This clonotype was detected many times. The V call is TRBV6-1, the J call TRBJ2-1, with 9 bases fitting TRBD2. V lost 7 bases, J lost 6 bases, and 10 bases stayed unmatched. The CDR3 has 15 residues. Germline values: CDR1 MNHNS, CDR2 SASEGT. This CDR3 reads CASTLGAGGSNEQFF. CDR3 DNA: TGTGCCAGCACCCTCGGGGCGGGAGGGTCCAATGAGCAGTTCTTC.

This clonotype was observed at least ten times. This chain joins TRBV20-1 and TRBJ2-7; TRBD1 or TRBD2 may be the D gene (6 bases each). V gave up 6 bases and J gave up 9 bases, with 27 bases separating them. CDR1 is DFQATT, CDR2 SNEGSKA, per germline (reference sequence). This CDR3 has 15 amino acids. The CDR3 nucleotides read TGCAGTGCCGTAAAACCCGAGACAGGACCAGCGGGGCAGTACTTC. Translated, it gives CSAVKPETGPAGQYF.

The chain recombines TRBV20-1 with TRBJ2-3; no clear D gene. The CDR3 is made up of 14 amino acids. Looked up from germline, CDR1 is DFQATT and CDR2 is SNEGSKA (reference sequence). CDR3 coding DNA: TGCAGCCCCCAACGGGTCGATAGCACAGATACGCAGTATTTT. It yields the protein CSPQRVDSTDTQYF.

This chain joins TRBV6-2 or TRBV6-3 and TRBJ2-6; TRBD1 aligns across 7 bases. Germline CDR1 MNHEY, CDR2 SVGEGT. The V segment lost 5 bases and the J segment 2 bases; nucleotides outside the gene matches: 3. The CDR3 has 15 amino acids. The CDR3 nucleotides are TGTGCCAGCAGTCCAACAGGGGCTGGGGCCAACGTCCTGACTTTC. This codes for CASSPTGAGANVLTF.

This clonotype was counted ten times or more. V gene TRBV5-5 combines with J gene TRBJ1-3; 7 nucleotides match TRBD1. The trim removed 3 bases at V and 2 bases at J, leaving 11 bases unmatched. Germline CDR1 SGHKS, CDR2 YYEKEE (reference sequence). The CDR3 runs 17 residues. CDR3 in amino acids: CASSWGQIQEPGNTIYF. CDR3 bases: TGTGCCAGCAGCTGGGGACAGATTCAGGAACCTGGAAACACCATATATTTT.

Only a few counts were recorded for this clonotype. The chain is built from TRBV6-1 and TRBJ2-7; TRBD2 matches 13 bases. This CDR3 is built from 15 residues. V lost 7 bases to trimming and J lost 5 bases; unmatched junction nucleotides: 8. Germline lookup yields CDR1 MNHNS and CDR2 SASEGT. CDR3 region: CASTPLAGGVDEQYF. The CDR3 DNA reads TGTGCCAGCACCCCACTAGCGGGGGGGGTGGACGAGCAGTACTTC.

This clonotype was observed a few times. The V call is TRBV20-1, the J call TRBJ2-3, with 9 positions matching TRBD2. This CDR3 has 16 amino acids. Losses at the gene ends were 5 bases for V and 3 bases for J; bases not matched to a gene: 12. Germline V CDR1 and CDR2: DFQATT, SNEGSKA (reference sequence). The DNA for the CDR3 is TGCAGTGCTTCCTATTTTCCGGGACTAGCAACAGATACGCAGTATTTT. It yields the protein CSASYFPGLATDTQYF.

This clonotype was observed a handful of times. The chain is built from TRBV20-1 and TRBJ2-6; D unresolved. There are 14 residues in the CDR3. CDR1 and CDR2 from the germline V gene are DFQATT and SNEGSKA (reference sequence). V lost 6 bases to trimming and J lost 0 bases, with 9 bases between them. DNA for the CDR3: TGCAGTGCCATCATTAGCTCTGGGGCCAACGTCCTGACTTTC. Amino acid sequence: CSAIISSGANVLTF.

This clonotype was picked up many times. The rearrangement uses TRBV5-5 and TRBJ1-4, with D possibly being TRBD1 (5 bases). The V end was cut by 2 bases, the J end by 6 bases, with 14 bases between. The CDR3 extends over 15 amino acids. The germline V gene has CDR1 SGHKS and CDR2 YYEKEE (reference sequence). The CDR3 here is CASSFRGREDEKLFF. Here the CDR3 DNA reads TGTGCCAGCAGCTTTCGGGGGAGAGAGGATGAAAAACTGTTTTTT.